This T cell receptor (beta chain) was documented in a study of cytomegalovirus exposure and HLA in healthy donors. Study overall: Around 79 million unique TCRs, all from HLA-typed donors, were included in an early release of the data. Most genotyped donors, about four fifths of 350 to 500, had Caucasian-associated genetic ancestry. Study-level results: More clonal expansion characterized HLA-associated TCR beta chains than equally common others in a later analysis. In a later analysis, at a false discovery rate of 0.05, roughly 17,000 TCR beta sequences were associated with HLA alleles.

Primers for the PCR totalled 60 Vbeta and 13 Jbeta. Method: immunoSEQ multiplex PCR; TCRdb's copy keeps in-frame clones and lacks some. The table includes 55,000 to 65,000 clones, 65% to 90% detected once. CDR3 length: 15 residues. CDR1 MNHEY and CDR2 SMNVEV come from the germline V gene (reference sequence). Details on this clone: What it binds is unknown.

The TCR comes from a female donor in good health and CMV-seronegative. The chain joins TRBV27 to TRBJ2-5, with 9 bases identical to TRBD2. The J call may not be correct, given that the DNA end is closer to TRBJ2-7. Sequencing was done on a sample of PBMCs. CDR3 in DNA: TGTGCCAGCAGCCGCGCCGGGACTAGCCGAAACGAGCAGTACTTC. Translated, it gives CASSRAGTSRNEQYF.